This T cell receptor beta chain was profiled in a study of blood T cell repertoires in COVID-19. Study overall: The United States, Italy and Spain supplied acute and convalescent COVID-19 samples. From T cells, B-cell-depleted T cells, or PBMCs came the material, which was cDNA or gDNA.

Germline V CDR1 and CDR2: SGHRS, YFSETQ. CDR3 size: 14 residues. V gave up 5 bases and J gave up 4 bases; unmatched junction bases: 7. Methods used by the authors: Reference gene primer amplification gave nucleated cell count estimates. Generated by immunoSEQ multiplex PCR, the TCRdb table keeps only in-frame clones and is missing some. V and J calls and clone size follow that table, whereas D and trimming were derived from the DNA. Of around 100,000 clones listed, roughly 84% were seen once; the top ten hold about 8.1%. The chain has TRBV5-1 and TRBJ2-7, with 9 bases matching TRBD1. The TCR originated in a woman between 40 and 50 years old with acute or convalescent COVID-19. Sequencing input: peripheral blood. In DNA, the CDR3 is TGCGCCAGCAGACGGGGACAGGGTATTTACGAGCAGTACTTC. Translation gives CASRRGQGIYEQYF. Full variable domain (outside the CDR3, taken from reference TRBV5-1 and TRBJ2-7): KAGVTQTPRYLIKTRGQQVTLSCSPISGHRSVSWYQQTPGQGLQFLFEYFSETQRNKGNFPGRFSGRQFSNSRSEMNVSTLELGDSALYLCASRRGQGIYEQYFGPGTRLTVT.